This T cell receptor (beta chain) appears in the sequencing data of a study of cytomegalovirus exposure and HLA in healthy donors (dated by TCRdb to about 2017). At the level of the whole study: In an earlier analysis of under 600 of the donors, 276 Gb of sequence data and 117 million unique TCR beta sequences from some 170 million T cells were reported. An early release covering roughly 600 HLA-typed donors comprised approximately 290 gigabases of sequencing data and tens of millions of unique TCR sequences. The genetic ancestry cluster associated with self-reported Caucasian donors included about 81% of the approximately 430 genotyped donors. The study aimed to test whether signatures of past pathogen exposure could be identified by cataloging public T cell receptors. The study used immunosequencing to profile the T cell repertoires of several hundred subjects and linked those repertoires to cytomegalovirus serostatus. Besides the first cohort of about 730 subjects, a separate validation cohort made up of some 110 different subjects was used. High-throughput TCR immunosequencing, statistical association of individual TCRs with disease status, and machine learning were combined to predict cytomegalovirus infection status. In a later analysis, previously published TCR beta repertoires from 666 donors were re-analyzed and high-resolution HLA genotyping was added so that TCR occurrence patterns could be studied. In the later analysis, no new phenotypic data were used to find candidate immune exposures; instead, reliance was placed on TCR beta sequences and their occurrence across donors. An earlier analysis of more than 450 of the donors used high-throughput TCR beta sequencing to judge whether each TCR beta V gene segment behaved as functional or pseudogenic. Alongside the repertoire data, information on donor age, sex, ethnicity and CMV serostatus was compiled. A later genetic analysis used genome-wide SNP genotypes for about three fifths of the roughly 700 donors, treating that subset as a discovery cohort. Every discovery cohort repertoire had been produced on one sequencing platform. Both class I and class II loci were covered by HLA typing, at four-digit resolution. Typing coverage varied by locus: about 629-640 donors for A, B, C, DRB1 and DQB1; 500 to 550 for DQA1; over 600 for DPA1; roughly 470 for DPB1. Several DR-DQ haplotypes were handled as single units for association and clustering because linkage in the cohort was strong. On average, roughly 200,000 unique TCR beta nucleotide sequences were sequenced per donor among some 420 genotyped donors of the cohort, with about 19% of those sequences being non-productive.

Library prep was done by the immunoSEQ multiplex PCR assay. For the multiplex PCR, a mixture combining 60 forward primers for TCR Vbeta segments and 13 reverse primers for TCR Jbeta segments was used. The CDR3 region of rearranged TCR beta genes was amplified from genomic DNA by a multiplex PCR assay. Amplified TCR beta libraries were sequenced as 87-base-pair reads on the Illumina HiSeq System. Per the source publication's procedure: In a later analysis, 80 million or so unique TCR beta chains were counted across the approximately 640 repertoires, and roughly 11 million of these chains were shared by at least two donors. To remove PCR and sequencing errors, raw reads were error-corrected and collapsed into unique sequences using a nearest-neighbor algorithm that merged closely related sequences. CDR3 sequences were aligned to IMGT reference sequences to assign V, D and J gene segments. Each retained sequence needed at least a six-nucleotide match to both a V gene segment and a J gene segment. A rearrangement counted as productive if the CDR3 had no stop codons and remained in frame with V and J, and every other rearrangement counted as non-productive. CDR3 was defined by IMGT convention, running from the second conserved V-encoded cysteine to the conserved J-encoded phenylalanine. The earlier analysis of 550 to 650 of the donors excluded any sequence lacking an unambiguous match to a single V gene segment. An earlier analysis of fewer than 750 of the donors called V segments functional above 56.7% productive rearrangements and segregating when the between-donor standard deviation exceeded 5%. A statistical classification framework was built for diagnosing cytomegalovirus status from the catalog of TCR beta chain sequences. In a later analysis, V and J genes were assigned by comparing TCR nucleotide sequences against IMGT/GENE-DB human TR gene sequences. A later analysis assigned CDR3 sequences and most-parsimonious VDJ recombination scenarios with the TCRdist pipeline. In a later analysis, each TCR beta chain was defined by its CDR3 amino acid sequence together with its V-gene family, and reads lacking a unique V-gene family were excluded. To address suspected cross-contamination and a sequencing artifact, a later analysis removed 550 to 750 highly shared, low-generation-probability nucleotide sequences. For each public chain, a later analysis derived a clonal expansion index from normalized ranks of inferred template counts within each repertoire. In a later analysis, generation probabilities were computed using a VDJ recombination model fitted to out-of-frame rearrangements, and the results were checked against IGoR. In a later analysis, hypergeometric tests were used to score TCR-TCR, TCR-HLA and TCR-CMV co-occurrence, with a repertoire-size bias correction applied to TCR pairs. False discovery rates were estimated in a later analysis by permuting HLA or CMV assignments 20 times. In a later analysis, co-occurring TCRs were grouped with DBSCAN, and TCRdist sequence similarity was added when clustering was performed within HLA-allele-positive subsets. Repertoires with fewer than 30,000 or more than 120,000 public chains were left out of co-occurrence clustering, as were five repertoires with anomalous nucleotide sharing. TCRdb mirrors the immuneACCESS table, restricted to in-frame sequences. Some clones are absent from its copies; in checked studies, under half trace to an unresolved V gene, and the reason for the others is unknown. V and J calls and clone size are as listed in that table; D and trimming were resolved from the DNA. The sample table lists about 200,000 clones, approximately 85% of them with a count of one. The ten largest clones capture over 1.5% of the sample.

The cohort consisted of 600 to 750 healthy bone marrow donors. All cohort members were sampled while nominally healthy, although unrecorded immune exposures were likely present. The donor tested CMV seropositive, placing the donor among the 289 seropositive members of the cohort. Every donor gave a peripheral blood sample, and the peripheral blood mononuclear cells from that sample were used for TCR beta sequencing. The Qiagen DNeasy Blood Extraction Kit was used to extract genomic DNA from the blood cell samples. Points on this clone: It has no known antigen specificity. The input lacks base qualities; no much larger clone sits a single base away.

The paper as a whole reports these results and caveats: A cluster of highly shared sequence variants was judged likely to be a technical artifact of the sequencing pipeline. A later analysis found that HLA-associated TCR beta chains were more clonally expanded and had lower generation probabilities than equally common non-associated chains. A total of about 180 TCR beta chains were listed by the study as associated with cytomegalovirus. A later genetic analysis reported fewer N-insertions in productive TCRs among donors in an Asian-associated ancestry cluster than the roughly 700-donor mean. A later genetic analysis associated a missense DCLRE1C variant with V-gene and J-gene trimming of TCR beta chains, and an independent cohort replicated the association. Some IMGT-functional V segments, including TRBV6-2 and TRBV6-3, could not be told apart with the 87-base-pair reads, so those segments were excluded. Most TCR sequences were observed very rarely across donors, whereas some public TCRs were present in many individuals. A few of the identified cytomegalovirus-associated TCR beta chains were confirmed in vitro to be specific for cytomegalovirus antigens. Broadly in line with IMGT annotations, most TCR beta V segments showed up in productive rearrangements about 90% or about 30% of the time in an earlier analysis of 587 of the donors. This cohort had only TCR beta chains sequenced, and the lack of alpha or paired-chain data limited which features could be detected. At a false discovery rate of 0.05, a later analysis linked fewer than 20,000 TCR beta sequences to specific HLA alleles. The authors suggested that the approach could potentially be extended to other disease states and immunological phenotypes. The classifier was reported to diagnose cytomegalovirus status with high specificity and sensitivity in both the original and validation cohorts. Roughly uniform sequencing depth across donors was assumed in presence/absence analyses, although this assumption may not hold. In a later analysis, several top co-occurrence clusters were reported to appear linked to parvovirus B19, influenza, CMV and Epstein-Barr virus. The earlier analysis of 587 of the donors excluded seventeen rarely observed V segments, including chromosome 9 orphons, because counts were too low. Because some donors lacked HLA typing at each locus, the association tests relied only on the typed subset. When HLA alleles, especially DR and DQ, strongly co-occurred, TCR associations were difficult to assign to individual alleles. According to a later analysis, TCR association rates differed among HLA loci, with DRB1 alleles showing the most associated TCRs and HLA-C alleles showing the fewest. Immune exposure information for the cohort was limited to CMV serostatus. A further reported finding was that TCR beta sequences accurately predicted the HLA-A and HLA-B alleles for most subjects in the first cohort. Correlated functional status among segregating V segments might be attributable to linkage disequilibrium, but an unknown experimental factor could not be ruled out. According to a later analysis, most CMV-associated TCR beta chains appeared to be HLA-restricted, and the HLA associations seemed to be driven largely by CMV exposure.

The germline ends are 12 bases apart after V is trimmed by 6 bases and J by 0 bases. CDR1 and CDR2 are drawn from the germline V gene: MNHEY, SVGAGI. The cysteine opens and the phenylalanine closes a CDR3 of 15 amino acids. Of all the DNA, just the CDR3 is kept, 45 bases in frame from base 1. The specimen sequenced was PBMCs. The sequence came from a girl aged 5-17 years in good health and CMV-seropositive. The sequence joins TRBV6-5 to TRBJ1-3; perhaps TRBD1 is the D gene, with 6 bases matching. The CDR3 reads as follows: CASRQGKSSGNTIYF. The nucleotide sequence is TGTGCCAGCAGGCAGGGGAAGAGCTCTGGAAACACCATATATTTT.